This T cell receptor beta chain derives from a study of CD8 T cells in Susac syndrome. Findings of the study overall: The number of individuals included in the study's TCR sequencing and HLA analysis was acknowledged as relatively small.

Reverse transcription used about 0.45 to 1 ug RNA and random hexamers. immunoSEQ multiplex PCR amplified TCR beta CDR3 across 54 Vbeta, 13 Jbeta. MiXCR, applied by TCRdb to the immunoSEQ multiplex PCR reads, yields one record per CDR3 protein. Here the sample spans some 47,000 distinct CDR3 sequences, roughly 92% being singletons. The germline CDR1 and CDR2 sequences are SQVTM and ANQGSEA. This CDR3 is built from 18 residues. Trimming took 1 base from V and 0 from J; bases not matched to a gene: 6. Negative magnetic isolation gave CD8+ and CD4+ cells; FACS enriched CD8+ TEMRA. About this clonotype: Its antigen is still unknown.

This clonotype was sampled from a human donor in good health. The chain links TRBV29-1 to TRBJ2-1, with 13 bases that match TRBD2. Input material: CD8+ T cells from PBMCs. The CDR3 sequence: CSVEGLAGGPSSYNEQFF. CDR3 coding DNA: TGCAGCGTTGAAGGACTAGCGGGAGGCCCTAGCTCCTACAATGAGCAGTTCTTC.